The 30 T cell receptor beta chains in this list originate from one sample, sequenced in a study of blood T cell repertoires in COVID-19. Clones were sequenced by immunoSEQ multiplex PCR, and TCRdb holds only the in-frame ones, with some missing. The table has under 500,000 clones, about 85% seen once; the top ten hold under 2%. Input material: PBMCs or T cells enriched from blood (not recorded which). The receptors were gathered from a young woman with acute COVID-19.

The count of this clone is one. The chain uses TRBV7-2 and TRBJ2-3; 10 bases are a match to TRBD2. This CDR3 comprises 13 residues. Germline V gene lookup returns CDR1 SGHTA and CDR2 FQGNSA. The V segment lost 8 bases and the J segment 8 bases; nucleotides outside the gene matches: 7. The CDR3 protein is CASVLAGAATQYF. The CDR3 coding sequence is TGTGCCAGCGTCCTAGCGGGAGCGGCTACGCAGTATTTT.

V usage is TRBV6-5 and J usage is TRBJ2-2, with unresolved D. V lost 6 bases, J lost 4 bases, and 12 bases lay in between. This CDR3 contains 14 residues. Germline V CDR1 and CDR2: MNHEY, SVGAGI. CDR3 protein: CASSQALGTGELFF. The CDR3 region has the DNA TGTGCCAGCAGCCAAGCGTTGGGCACCGGGGAGCTGTTTTTT.

This clone showed up just a few times. The rearrangement links TRBV5-1 to TRBJ1-1, with 7 positions matching TRBD1. Germline-derived CDR1 and CDR2 are SGHRS and YFSETQ. The V and J ends lost 4 bases and 1 base, in that order; junction bases with no gene match: 10. The CDR3 contains 16 residues. CDR3 sequence reads: CASSLQGTIGNTEAFF. The CDR3 region has the DNA TGCGCCAGCAGCCTACAGGGGACAATTGGGAACACTGAAGCTTTCTTT.

As DNA, the CDR3 is TGTGCCAGCAGCTTGAGACAGGGTCTGAACACTGAAGCTTTCTTT. This gives the protein CASSLRQGLNTEAFF. V and J are TRBV5-4 and TRBJ1-1, with 7 positions matching TRBD1. The length of the CDR3 is 15 residues. V trimming: 1 base; J trimming: 0 bases; junction bases outside the gene matches: 3. Germline V lookup: CDR1 SGHNT, CDR2 YYREEE (reference sequence).

Worth noting for this clone: Other nucleotide sequences in the sample specify the same CDR3. The chain carries TRBV6-5 and TRBJ1-2; D not resolved. Trimming removed 5 bases from V and 0 bases from J, with 7 bases in between. This CDR3 is 13 amino acids long. Germline CDR1 is MNHEY and CDR2 is SVGAGI. The CDR3 bases are TGTGCCAGCAGTACCGGGACTAACTATGGCTACACCTTC. This sequence encodes CASSTGTNYGYTF.

The rearrangement links TRBV21-1 to TRBJ2-1; TRBD2 reflects the table's D call only, with no check against the DNA. TRBV21-1 is classified as a pseudogene. The CDR3 is 16 amino acids. The CDR3 DNA sequence: TGTGCCAGCAGCAAACGGAGGGATGGCGGGCACAATGAGCAGTTCTTC. This sequence encodes CASSKRRDGGHNEQFF.

The chain combines TRBV11-1 with TRBJ2-1; 13 nucleotides agree with TRBD2. The length of the CDR3 is 14 residues. CDR1 is SGHAT, CDR2 FQDESV, per germline (reference sequence). Unmatched junction bases numbered 2, after V lost 6 bases and J lost 6 bases. The CDR3 DNA follows: TGTGCCAGCAGGACTAGCGGGGGGAGCAATGAGCAGTTCTTC. Encoded protein: CASRTSGGSNEQFF.

J is TRBJ2-2 and V is TRBV5-6, with 7 positions matching TRBD1. The CDR3 loop spans 17 amino acids. V shed 4 bases and J 2 bases; nucleotides not matched to a gene: 11. From germline, CDR1 is SGHDT and CDR2 YYEEEE. As DNA, the CDR3 is TGTGCCAGCAGCCTGGACAGGAAACGGATAAACACCGGGGAGCTGTTTTTT. Protein: CASSLDRKRINTGELFF.

The rearrangement joins TRBV7-9 to TRBJ1-4; 11 nucleotides agree with TRBD1. CDR1 and CDR2 (germline): SEHNR, FQNEAQ (reference sequence). The CDR3 covers 15 residues. The ends lost 5 bases at V and 5 bases at J; junction bases unmatched: 4. The CDR3 bases are TGTGCCAGCAGCCCCCGGACAGGGGGCAATGAAAAACTGTTTTTT. Protein: CASSPRTGGNEKLFF.

The table lists this clone with a count of one. V gene TRBV6-5 combines with J gene TRBJ1-2, with D possibly TRBD1 on 6 matching bases. Per the germline V gene, CDR1 is MNHEY and CDR2 is SVGAGI. CDR3 length: 14 amino acids. Trimming took off 2 bases at V and 0 bases at J, with 7 bases between the two ends. The chain's CDR3 is CASSYRTANYGYTF. Written as DNA, the CDR3 is TGTGCCAGCAGTTACCGGACAGCTAACTATGGCTACACCTTC.

The chain recombines TRBV19 with TRBJ1-3; D not certain. Trimming left V 3 bases short and J 3 bases short, with 12 bases between. This CDR3 comprises 15 residues. Germline V gene sequence: CDR1 LNHDA, CDR2 SQIVND (reference sequence). The CDR3 here is CASSIGRLGGNTIYF. For the CDR3, the DNA is TGTGCCAGTAGTATCGGCAGGCTGGGTGGAAACACCATATATTTT.

As DNA, the CDR3 is TGTGCCAGCTCCGGACTAGCGGTTTACAATGAGCAGTTCTTC. This sequence encodes CASSGLAVYNEQFF. The rearrangement uses TRBV28 and TRBJ2-1; TRBD2 matches 10 bases. Per the germline V gene, CDR1 is MDHEN and CDR2 is SYDVKM. V was pared by 8 bases and J by 4 bases, with 5 bases of the junction left unmatched. CDR3 length: 14 amino acids.

The chain is built from TRBV18 and TRBJ2-1, with D possibly matching TRBD2 (6 bases). Deletions cut 4 bases from V and 6 bases from J, with 16 bases between. This CDR3 spans 15 amino acids. CDR1 is KGHSH, CDR2 LQKENI, per germline. The CDR3 DNA follows: TGTGCCAGCTCACGGAACGGCGGGGAGACCAATGAGCAGTTCTTC. Translated, it gives CASSRNGGETNEQFF. Looking up the rest from reference TRBV18 and TRBJ2-1 gives the full variable domain: NAGVMQNPRHLVRRRGQEARLRCSPMKGHSHVYWYRQLPEEGLKFMVYLQKENIIDESGMPKERFSAEFPKEGPSILRIQQVVRGDSAAYFCASSRNGGETNEQFFGPGTRLTVL.

This clone was seen only a few times. The chain carries TRBV19 and TRBJ2-1; 12 bases align to TRBD2. The CDR3 spans 18 residues. Germline CDR1 is LNHDA and CDR2 is SQIVND (reference sequence). The ends lost 3 bases at V and 1 base at J; junction bases unmatched: 7. The CDR3 here is CASSIQPTSGRSYNEQFF. CDR3 nucleotide sequence: TGTGCCAGTAGTATTCAACCCACTAGCGGGAGGTCCTACAATGAGCAGTTCTTC.

This chain connects TRBV7-9 to TRBJ1-2; D perhaps matches TRBD1 (5 bases). Germline V lookup: CDR1 SEHNR, CDR2 FQNEAQ (reference sequence). V dropped 2 bases and J dropped 6 bases, with 10 bases sitting between them. This CDR3 spans 13 amino acids. In DNA form, the CDR3 reads TGTGCCAGCAGCTTACAGGGCCGGCATGGCTACACCTTC. Encoded protein: CASSLQGRHGYTF.

The chain uses TRBV28 and TRBJ1-4, with 9 bases aligning to TRBD1. V trimming: 7 bases; J trimming: 6 bases; junction bases outside the gene matches: 24. This CDR3 is 20 amino acids long. Germline CDR1 is MDHEN and CDR2 is SYDVKM. The CDR3 DNA is TGTGCCAGCAACCAACGACCGGGGACAGGGTTTATGTTATGGGATGAAAAACTGTTTTTT. Its protein product is CASNQRPGTGFMLWDEKLFF.

The chain links TRBV19 to TRBJ2-2; 9 nucleotides match TRBD1. The CDR3 contains 16 residues. V was clipped by 3 bases and J by 1 base; unmatched bases: 3. Germline CDR1 is LNHDA and CDR2 is SQIVND (reference sequence). CDR3: CASSIGQGRNTGELFF. The CDR3 nucleotides are TGTGCCAGTAGTATTGGACAGGGGCGGAACACCGGGGAGCTGTTTTTT.

The rearrangement links TRBV6-1 to TRBJ2-7; D gene uncertain. The CDR3 loop spans 13 amino acids. V was cut by 0 bases and J by 3 bases, with 6 bases left in between. From germline, CDR1 is MNHNS and CDR2 SASEGT. CDR3 DNA sequence: TGTGCCAGCAGTGAAGCGGCCATCTACGAGCAGTACTTC. It encodes CASSEAAIYEQYF.

This sequence joins TRBV7-8 and TRBJ1-2; D might be TRBD1 (5 bases). Trimming removed 5 bases from V and 6 bases from J, with 10 bases in between. Germline-derived CDR1 and CDR2 are SGHVS and FQNEAQ. The CDR3 runs 12 residues. The CDR3 DNA is TGTGCCAGCAGCCAGGGAGGGGATGGCTACACCTTC. Translation: CASSQGGDGYTF.

This clone occurred once. CDR3 in DNA: TGTGCCAGCAGCCAAGGAGGACAGGGGTATTCACCCCTCCACTTT. Translated, it gives CASSQGGQGYSPLHF. The V and J genes are TRBV3-1 (or the pseudogene TRBV3-2) and TRBJ1-6; 9 positions agree with TRBD1. After removal of 1 base from V and 8 bases from J, the junction contained 3 bases not matched to a gene. Germline CDR1 reads LGHDT; CDR2 reads YNNKEL (reference sequence). The CDR3 runs 15 residues.

The gene calls are TRBV19 and TRBJ2-7, with 9 bases matching TRBD2. The junction had 9 bases not matched to a gene; V was cut back by 5 bases and J by 4 bases. The CDR3 covers 15 residues. Germline CDR1 is LNHDA and CDR2 is SQIVND (reference sequence). The CDR3 here is CASSRSPSGVYEQYF. The CDR3 DNA reads as TGTGCCAGTAGTCGTTCGCCTAGCGGGGTATACGAGCAGTACTTC.

This clone has only a few counts. The chain uses TRBV6-2 or TRBV6-3 and TRBJ2-7, with 8 bases identical to TRBD2. With V trimmed by 5 bases and J by 0 bases, 3 bases remained unmatched. There are 14 residues in the CDR3. The germline V gene has CDR1 MNHEY and CDR2 SVGEGT. The CDR3, as DNA: TGTGCCAGCAGTAAGACTAGCGCCTCCTACGAGCAGTACTTC. As protein: CASSKTSASYEQYF.

The chain recombines TRBV14 with TRBJ2-5; 7 positions match TRBD1. The CDR3 covers 14 residues. V trimming: 4 bases; J trimming: 5 bases; junction bases outside the gene matches: 7. Germline V gene sequence: CDR1 SGHDN, CDR2 FVKESK. CDR3 region: CASSLRQGRETQYF. CDR3 nucleotides: TGTGCCAGCAGCCTCCGACAGGGTAGGGAGACCCAGTACTTC.

V and J are TRBV10-3 and TRBJ2-3; 7 nucleotides agree with TRBD2. CDR3 size: 14 residues. Germline lookup yields CDR1 ENHRY and CDR2 SYGVKD. With V trimmed by 10 bases and J by 3 bases, 10 bases remained unmatched. Here the CDR3 DNA reads TGTGCCACCCAAGGGTATAGCGGGACAGATACGCAGTATTTT. Residues: CATQGYSGTDTQYF.

This sequence joins TRBV5-8 and TRBJ2-4, with 8 bases fitting TRBD2. Germline V gives CDR1 SGHTS, CDR2 YDEGEE. The junction had 4 bases not matched to a gene; V was cut back by 4 bases and J by 7 bases. The CDR3 is 13 residues long. This CDR3 reads CASSPGGPNIQYF. For the CDR3, the DNA is TGTGCCAGCAGCCCGGGGGGGCCCAACATTCAGTACTTC. Variable domain in full (rest from reference TRBV5-8 and TRBJ2-4): EAGVTQSPTHLIKTRGQQATLRCSPISGHTSVYWYQQALGLGLQFLLWYDEGEERNRGNFPPRFSGRQFPNYSSELNVNALELEDSALYLCASSPGGPNIQYFGAGTRLSVL.

The rearrangement uses TRBV5-6 and TRBJ1-3; D remains unclear. In germline, CDR1 is SGHDT, CDR2 YYEEEE. The CDR3 length is 15 residues. Trimming cost V 4 bases and J 2 bases, with 13 bases left between them. The CDR3: CASSLPGGTGNTIYF. The CDR3 nucleotides are TGTGCCAGCAGCCTACCTGGCGGAACTGGAAACACCATATATTTT.

This chain connects TRBV19 to TRBJ1-3, with 8 nucleotides matching TRBD1. The CDR3 sequence is 16 residues long. J gave up 1 base and V 3 bases, and 5 bases lay outside the gene matches. The germline V gene has CDR1 LNHDA and CDR2 SQIVND (reference sequence). CDR3: CASSMATGESGNTIYF. Written as DNA, the CDR3 is TGTGCCAGTAGTATGGCGACAGGGGAATCTGGAAACACCATATATTTT. The variable domain in full, completed from reference TRBV19 and TRBJ1-3, reads DGGITQSPKYLFRKEGQNVTLSCEQNLNHDAMYWYRQDPGQGLRLIYYSQIVNDFQKGDIAEGYSVSREKKESFPLTVTSAQKNPTAFYLCASSMATGESGNTIYFGEGSWLTVV.

The chain is built from TRBV19 and TRBJ2-3; D possibly corresponds to TRBD1 (5 bases). V was cut by 0 bases and J by 3 bases, with 7 bases left in between. Germline V gives CDR1 LNHDA, CDR2 SQIVND (reference sequence). The CDR3 loop spans 14 amino acids. CDR3 bases: TGTGCCAGTAGTATAGAAGGGGCGACAGATACGCAGTATTTT. It codes for CASSIEGATDTQYF. Supplemented by reference TRBV19 and TRBJ2-3, the full variable domain reads DGGITQSPKYLFRKEGQNVTLSCEQNLNHDAMYWYRQDPGQGLRLIYYSQIVNDFQKGDIAEGYSVSREKKESFPLTVTSAQKNPTAFYLCASSIEGATDTQYFGPGTRLTVL.

The CDR3 protein is CASSYSRYSSGNTIYF. CDR3 nucleotides: TGTGCCAGCAGTTACTCTCGGTATTCCTCTGGAAACACCATATATTTT. The rearrangement links TRBV6-7 to TRBJ1-3; D not resolved. TRBV6-7 is an ORF, and what it does is uncertain. The CDR3 runs 16 residues. Trimming took 0 bases from V and 0 from J, leaving 9 bases between them.

This clone is a singleton in its sample. CDR3 residues: CASSSSGGETQYF. The DNA for the CDR3 is TGTGCCAGCAGCTCTTCAGGGGGGGAGACCCAGTACTTC. The chain carries TRBV11-2 and TRBJ2-5; D is possibly TRBD1 (7 bases). Trimming cost V 4 bases and J 5 bases, with 11 bases left between them. Germline V gene sequence: CDR1 SGHAT, CDR2 FQNNGV. This CDR3 spans 13 amino acids.